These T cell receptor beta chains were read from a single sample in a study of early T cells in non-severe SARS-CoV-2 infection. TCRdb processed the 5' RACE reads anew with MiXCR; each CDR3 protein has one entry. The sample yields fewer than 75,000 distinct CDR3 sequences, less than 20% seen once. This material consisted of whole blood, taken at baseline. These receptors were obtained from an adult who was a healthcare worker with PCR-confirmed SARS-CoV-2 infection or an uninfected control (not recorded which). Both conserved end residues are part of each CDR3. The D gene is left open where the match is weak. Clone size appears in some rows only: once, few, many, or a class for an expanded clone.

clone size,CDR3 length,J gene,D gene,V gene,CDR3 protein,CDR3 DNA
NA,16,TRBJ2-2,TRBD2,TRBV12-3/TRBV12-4,CASSPRTSGTAGELFF,TGTGCCAGCAGTCCGCGGACTAGCGGGACAGCCGGGGAGCTGTTTTTT
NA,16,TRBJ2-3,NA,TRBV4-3,CASSQDLGQGADTQYF,TGCGCCAGCAGCCAAGATCTGGGGCAGGGAGCAGATACGCAGTATTTT
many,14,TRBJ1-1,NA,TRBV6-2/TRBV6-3,CASSRRQAGTEAFF,TGTGCCAGCAGTCGAAGACAAGCCGGGACTGAAGCTTTCTTT
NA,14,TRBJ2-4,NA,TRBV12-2,CASRKQGAVDIQYF,TGTGCAAGTCGCAAACAGGGGGCGGTGGACATTCAGTACTTC
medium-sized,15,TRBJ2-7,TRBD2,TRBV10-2,CASSSGTTWGYEQYF,TGCGCCAGCAGTTCCGGGACTACATGGGGTTACGAGCAGTACTTC
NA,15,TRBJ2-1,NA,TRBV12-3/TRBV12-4,CASSPPGRSYNEQFF,TGTGCCAGCAGTCCTCCGGGACGCTCCTACAATGAGCAGTTCTTC
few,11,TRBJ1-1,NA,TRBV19,CASSKATEAFF,TGTGCCAGTAGTAAGGCCACTGAAGCTTTCTTT
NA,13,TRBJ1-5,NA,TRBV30,CAWSSGGDQPQHF,TGTGCCTGGAGTTCCGGCGGGGACCAGCCCCAGCATTTT
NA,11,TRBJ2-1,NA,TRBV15,CATSRNYEQFF,TGTGCCACCAGCAGAAATTATGAGCAGTTCTTC
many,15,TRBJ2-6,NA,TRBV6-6,CASSQGFSGANVLTF,TGTGCCAGCAGTCAAGGGTTCTCTGGGGCCAACGTCCTGACTTTC
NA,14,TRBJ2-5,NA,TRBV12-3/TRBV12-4,CASSFGPLAETQYF,TGTGCCAGCAGTTTTGGCCCCCTAGCGGAGACCCAGTACTTC
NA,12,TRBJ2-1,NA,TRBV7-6,CASSTPNNEQFF,TGTGCCAGCAGCACACCTAACAATGAGCAGTTCTTC
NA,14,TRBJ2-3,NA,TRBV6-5,CASSYRQGTDTQYF,TGTGCCAGCAGTTACAGGCAGGGCACAGATACGCAGTATTTT
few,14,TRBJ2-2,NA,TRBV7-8,CASSFFSGTGELFF,TGTGCCAGCAGCTTTTTTTCAGGGACCGGGGAGCTGTTTTTT
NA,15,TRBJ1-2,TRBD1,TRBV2,CASGGTGSMNYGYTF,TGTGCCAGCGGGGGGACAGGGTCGATGAACTATGGCTACACCTTC
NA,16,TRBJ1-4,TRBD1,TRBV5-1,CASSFGQGTTNEKLFF,TGCGCCAGCAGCTTCGGACAGGGGACAACTAATGAAAAACTGTTTTTT
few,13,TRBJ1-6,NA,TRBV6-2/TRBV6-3,CASSLRPSSPLHF,TGTGCCAGCAGCCTACGCCCGAGTTCACCCCTCCACTTT
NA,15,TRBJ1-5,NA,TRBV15,CATSRAGMSNQPQHF,TGTGCCACCAGCAGAGCAGGAATGAGCAATCAGCCCCAGCATTTT
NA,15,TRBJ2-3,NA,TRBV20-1,CSASPRAEWTDTQYF,TGCAGTGCCAGCCCCAGGGCGGAGTGGACAGATACGCAGTATTTT
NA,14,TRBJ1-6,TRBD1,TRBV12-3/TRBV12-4,CASSPDRGGSPLHF,TGTGCCAGCAGCCCGGACAGGGGAGGGTCACCCCTCCACTTT
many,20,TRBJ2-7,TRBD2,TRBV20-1,CSASIRGLGSGPLRIYEQYF,TGCAGTGCTAGTATTAGGGGACTGGGTAGCGGGCCACTTAGAATCTACGAGCAGTACTTC
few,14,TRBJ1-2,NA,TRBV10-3,CAISESWGSYGYTF,TGTGCCATCAGTGAGTCCTGGGGAAGCTATGGCTACACCTTC
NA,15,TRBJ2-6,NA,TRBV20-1,CSASLVFSGANVLTF,TGCAGTGCTAGCTTAGTATTCTCTGGGGCCAACGTCCTGACTTTC
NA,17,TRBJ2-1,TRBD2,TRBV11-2,CASSDYQGLAGYNEQFF,TGTGCCAGCAGCGATTATCAGGGACTAGCGGGGTACAATGAGCAGTTCTTC
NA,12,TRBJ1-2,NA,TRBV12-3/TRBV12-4,CASSRQSYGYTF,TGTGCCAGCAGTCGACAGAGCTATGGCTACACCTTC
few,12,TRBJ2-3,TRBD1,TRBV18,CASSPSGQKQYF,TGTGCCAGCTCACCGTCGGGACAGAAGCAGTATTTT
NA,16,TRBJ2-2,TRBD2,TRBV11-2,CASSISGLASTGELFF,TGTGCCAGCTCAATTTCGGGACTAGCGTCCACCGGGGAGCTGTTTTTT
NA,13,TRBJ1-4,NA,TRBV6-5,CASSTVMGEKLLF,TGTGCCAGCAGTACCGTGATGGGGGAAAAACTGTTATTT
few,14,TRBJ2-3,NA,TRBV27,CASSLIRATDTQYF,TGTGCCAGCAGTTTAATTCGAGCCACAGATACGCAGTATTTT
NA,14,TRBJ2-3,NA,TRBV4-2,CASSQGGSTDTQYF,TGTGCCAGCAGCCAAGGCGGAAGCACAGATACGCAGTATTTT
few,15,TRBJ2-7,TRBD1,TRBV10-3,CAISESTGGRYEQYF,TGTGCCATCAGTGAGTCGACAGGGGGCCGATACGAGCAGTACTTC
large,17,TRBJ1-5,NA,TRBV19,CASSARKRGSGNQPQHF,TGTGCCAGTAGTGCACGAAAGCGGGGTTCCGGCAATCAGCCCCAGCATTTT
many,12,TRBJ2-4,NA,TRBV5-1,CASRGTENIQYF,TGCGCCAGCCGGGGGACAGAAAACATTCAGTACTTC
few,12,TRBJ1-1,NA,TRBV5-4,CASSLERQKAFF,TGTGCCAGCAGCTTGGAGAGACAAAAAGCTTTCTTT
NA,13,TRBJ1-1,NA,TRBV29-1,CSGSAQVGGEAFF,TGCAGCGGTAGCGCGCAGGTTGGGGGTGAAGCTTTCTTT
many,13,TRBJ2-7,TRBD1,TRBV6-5,CASSWTGRYEQYF,TGTGCCAGCAGTTGGACAGGGCGATACGAGCAGTACTTC
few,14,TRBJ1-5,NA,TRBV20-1,CSARVRASNQPQHF,TGCAGTGCTAGAGTCAGGGCTAGCAATCAGCCCCAGCATTTT
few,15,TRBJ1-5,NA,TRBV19,CASSITFNGNQPQHF,TGTGCCAGTAGTATTACCTTTAATGGCAATCAGCCCCAGCATTTT
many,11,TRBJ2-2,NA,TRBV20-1,CSVDGGGELFF,TGCAGTGTGGACGGGGGCGGGGAGCTGTTTTTT
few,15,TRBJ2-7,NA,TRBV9,CASSEADAPTYEQYF,TGTGCCAGCAGCGAAGCCGACGCGCCGACCTACGAGCAGTACTTC
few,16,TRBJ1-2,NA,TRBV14,CASSQVAGRGGYGYTF,TGTGCCAGCAGCCAAGTTGCGGGTCGCGGGGGCTATGGCTACACCTTC
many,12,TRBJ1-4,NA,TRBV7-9,CASSFGLEELFF,TGTGCCAGCAGCTTTGGACTTGAGGAACTGTTTTTT
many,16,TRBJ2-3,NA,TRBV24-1,CATSDPQGEGRNTQYF,TGTGCCACCAGTGACCCCCAGGGGGAGGGCCGGAATACGCAGTATTTT
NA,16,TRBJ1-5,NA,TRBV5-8,CASSPGTSYSNQPQHF,TGTGCCAGCAGCCCGGGGACGAGTTATAGCAATCAGCCCCAGCATTTT
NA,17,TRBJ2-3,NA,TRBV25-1,CASSEAKRERAADTQYF,TGTGCCAGCAGTGAAGCAAAGAGAGAACGAGCAGCAGATACGCAGTATTTT
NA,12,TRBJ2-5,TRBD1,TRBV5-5,CASSLEQGAKYF,TGTGCCAGCAGCTTGGAACAGGGGGCGAAGTACTTC
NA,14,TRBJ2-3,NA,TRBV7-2,CASSRQSSTDTQYF,TGTGCCAGCAGCAGACAGAGTAGCACAGATACGCAGTATTTT
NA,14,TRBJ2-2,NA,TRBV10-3,CATAGRIYTGELFF,TGTGCCACGGCCGGCCGAATTTACACCGGGGAGCTGTTTTTT